These 30 T cell receptor beta chains share one sample of origin, sequenced in a study of blood T cells in healthy people across ages. Combining a sample-barcoded 5' primer with a J-beta primer mix, a second PCR ran for roughly 6 to 12 cycles. TCRdb itself ran the 5' RACE reads through MiXCR, one entry per CDR3 protein. The sample consists of more than 900,000 distinct CDR3 sequences, around 25% of them appearing once. Separately, the same data were catalogued under a study of T cells of mothers and their children.

Sequencing was carried out using blood. All receptors derive from a girl aged 2-10 years in good health.

The chain employs TRBV29-1 and TRBJ2-5; D is unresolved. The V end lost 6 bases, the J end lost 5 bases, and 13 bases lay between the germline ends. This CDR3 has 12 residues. The germline V gene encodes CDR1 SQVTM and CDR2 ANQGSEA. CDR3 amino acids: CSVPGSWETQYF. CDR3 DNA: TGCAGCGTCCCTGGGTCTTGGGAGACCCAGTACTTC.

The chain carries TRBV20-1 and TRBJ2-7; 7 bases match TRBD2. CDR1 and CDR2 (germline): DFQATT, SNEGSKA (reference sequence). The CDR3 spans 13 residues. The junction had 5 bases not matched to a gene; V was cut back by 4 bases and J by 2 bases. The CDR3 region is CSAMTSFAYEQYF. The CDR3 DNA is TGCAGTGCTATGACTAGCTTCGCCTACGAGCAGTACTTC.

This clonotype was seen more than once but under ten times. The rearrangement links TRBV12-3 or TRBV12-4 to TRBJ1-1; the D is unclear. V shed 6 bases and J shed 1 base, with 9 bases lying between them. The CDR3 runs to 13 residues. This CDR3 reads CASRTLSNTEAFF. In DNA, the CDR3 is TGTGCCAGCAGGACCCTCTCGAACACTGAAGCTTTCTTT.

This clonotype was seen a few times. The CDR3 DNA reads as TGTGCCAGCAGTTCCACCGGGACAGGGAACGGCTACACCTTC. Protein product: CASSSTGTGNGYTF. This chain links TRBV6-5 with TRBJ1-2, with TRBD1 matching 9 bases. V shed 4 bases and J 8 bases; nucleotides not matched to a gene: 8. The CDR3 extends over 14 amino acids. Per the germline V gene, CDR1 is MNHEY and CDR2 is SVGAGI.

This clonotype occurred a few times. Compared with germline, one end of the junction differs, possibly owing to a read error. The chain recombines TRBV6-5 with TRBJ2-1; D not resolved. In germline, CDR1 is MNHEY, CDR2 SVGAGI. The CDR3 is made up of 13 amino acids. CDR3 nucleotides: TGTGCCAGCAGTTCTCCCCGTAATAATGAGCAATTCTTC. This codes for CASSSPRNNEQFF.

This clonotype occurred once. A much larger clone lies one base from this, so it may be a read error. The rearrangement links TRBV7-8 to TRBJ2-7; D uncertain. The CDR3 totals 17 residues. With 4 bases removed from V and 3 bases from J, the gap between germline ends came to 22 bases. In germline, CDR1 is SGHVS, CDR2 FQNEAQ. The CDR3 nucleotides are TGTGCCAGCAGCTCAGTCGTTGGGCAGTCCGAAGGCTACGAGCAGTACTTC. This gives the protein CASSSVVGQSEGYEQYF.

V usage is TRBV11-2 and J usage is TRBJ1-5, with 12 bases that match TRBD1. Germline CDR1 reads SGHAT; CDR2 reads FQNNGV. V lost 4 bases to trimming and J lost 1 base; unmatched junction nucleotides: 14. The CDR3 runs 20 residues. The CDR3: CASSSLPGQGAARSNQPQHF. The DNA for the CDR3 is TGTGCCAGCAGCTCCTTACCGGGACAGGGGGCGGCCCGCAGCAATCAGCCCCAGCATTTT.

This chain joins TRBV2 and TRBJ2-7, with 9 bases identical to TRBD1. The CDR3 runs 14 residues. The germline gives CDR1 SNHLY, CDR2 FYNNEI. Trimming cost V 9 bases and J 6 bases; bases outside gene matches: 12. The chain's CDR3 is CARRRTGARIEQYF. DNA of the CDR3: TGTGCCAGGAGAAGGACAGGGGCGCGGATCGAGCAGTACTTC. The full variable domain, completed using reference TRBV2 and TRBJ2-7, is EPEVTQTPSHQVTQMGQEVILRCVPISNHLYFYWYRQILGQKVEFLVSFYNNEISEKSEIFDDQFSVERPDGSNFTLKIRSTKLEDSAMYFCARRRTGARIEQYFGPGTRLTVT.

V and J are TRBV24-1 and TRBJ2-2; the match to TRBD1 covers 9 bases. The CDR3 consists of 16 residues. With V trimmed by 4 bases and J by 5 bases, 7 bases remained unmatched. Per the germline V gene, CDR1 is KGHDR and CDR2 is SFDVKD. DNA for the CDR3: TGTGCCACCAGTGAATACGGACAGGGGCAGACCGGGGAGCTGTTTTTT. It encodes CATSEYGQGQTGELFF.

A remark on this clonotype: At one boundary the junction diverges from the germline segment, which might be a read error. This sequence joins TRBV6-1 and TRBJ2-5, with D hard to call. Germline V gene sequence: CDR1 MNHNS, CDR2 SASEGT. This CDR3 comprises 12 residues. The CDR3 coding sequence is TGTACCAGCAGTGTCGCCACCGAGACCCAGTACTTC. Amino acid sequence: CTSSVATETQYF.

The genes are TRBV5-4 and TRBJ2-1; the D gene is possibly TRBD2 (6 bases). Trimming shortened V by 4 bases and J by 4 bases, and 12 bases separated the two germline ends. This CDR3 is built from 14 residues. Germline V gives CDR1 SGHNT, CDR2 YYREEE (reference sequence). CDR3 DNA: TGTGCCAGCAGCCGCCGAGCGGGTTACAATGAGCAGTTCTTC. Protein: CASSRRAGYNEQFF.

The chain is built from TRBV7-9 and TRBJ2-5; D remains ambiguous. The V gene lost 8 bases and the J gene lost 4 bases, with 14 bases spanning the gap. The CDR3 contains 13 residues. Germline-derived CDR1 and CDR2 are SEHNR and FQNEAQ (reference sequence). This CDR3 reads CASVKGGLETQYF. In DNA form, the CDR3 reads TGTGCCAGCGTTAAGGGCGGTTTAGAGACCCAGTACTTC. Full variable domain (remainder filled in from reference TRBV7-9 and TRBJ2-5): DTGVSQNPRHKITKRGQNVTFRCDPISEHNRLYWYRQTLGQGPEFLTYFQNEAQLEKSRLLSDRFSAERPKGSFSTLEIQRTEQGDSAMYLCASVKGGLETQYFGPGTRLLVL.

The table lists this clonotype with a few counts. Since the CDR3 does not end with the conserved phenylalanine or tryptophan, this likely comes from a read error. The chain employs TRBV10-3 and TRBJ2-7; D gene ambiguous. CDR1 is ENHRY and CDR2 is SYGVKD in the germline V gene. The CDR3 spans 14 residues. V was pared by 4 bases and J by 0 bases, with 10 bases between. In DNA, the CDR3 is TGTGCCATCAGTGCCCCCCGGCCCTCCTACGAGCAGTACTCC. Encoded protein: CAISAPRPSYEQYS.

The table lists this clonotype with many counts. CDR3 DNA sequence: TGTGCCAGCAGCCGAGCGGGGTTCCGCGACACTGAAGCTTTCTTT. This translates into CASSRAGFRDTEAFF. V gene TRBV12-3 or TRBV12-4 combines with J gene TRBJ1-1; D not certain. V was clipped by 6 bases and J by 3 bases, with 17 bases between them. The CDR3 runs 15 residues.

This clonotype was seen a handful of times. This chain uses TRBV4-1 with TRBJ2-5; 7 bases agree with TRBD1. This CDR3 region has 16 residues. Unmatched junction bases numbered 13, after V lost 4 bases and J lost 5 bases. Germline lookup yields CDR1 MGHRA and CDR2 YSYEKL. The chain's CDR3 is CASSPPSKGAPETQYF. CDR3 bases: TGCGCCAGCAGCCCACCATCAAAGGGGGCGCCGGAGACCCAGTACTTC.

The V call is TRBV20-1, the J call TRBJ1-4; D uncertain. Germline V gene lookup returns CDR1 DFQATT and CDR2 SNEGSKA (reference sequence). Trimming took off 5 bases at V and 8 bases at J, with 15 bases between the two ends. The CDR3 is 13 amino acids. This CDR3 reads CSALEGHGEKLFF. The CDR3 DNA follows: TGCAGTGCTTTGGAGGGCCATGGGGAAAAACTGTTTTTT.

The V and J genes are TRBV7-6 and TRBJ2-5; no clear D gene. Germline CDR1 and CDR2: SGHVS and FNYEAQ. Trimming removed 5 bases at V and 4 bases at J, with 11 bases between. The CDR3 extends over 13 amino acids. The CDR3 reads CASSGEIGETQYF. The CDR3 DNA is TGTGCCAGCAGCGGGGAAATTGGAGAGACCCAGTACTTC.

J is TRBJ1-4 and V is TRBV29-1, with TRBD1 matching 7 bases. J was trimmed by 8 bases and V by 5 bases; bases with no gene match: 14. Germline V CDR1 and CDR2: SQVTM, ANQGSEA. There are 15 residues in the CDR3. The CDR3 spells CSVFTVQGPREKLFF. CDR3 DNA: TGCAGCGTTTTCACCGTACAGGGGCCGCGAGAAAAACTGTTTTTT. Variable domain in full (rest from reference TRBV29-1 and TRBJ1-4): SAVISQKPSRDICQRGTSLTIQCQVDSQVTMMFWYRQQPGQSLTLIATANQGSEATYESGFVIDKFPISRPNLTFSTLTVSNMSPEDSSIYLCSVFTVQGPREKLFFGSGTQLSVL.

This chain connects TRBV20-1 to TRBJ2-1; D is possibly TRBD1 (5 bases). The ends were cut back, 6 bases at V and 5 bases at J, with 11 bases in the middle. Per germline, CDR1 DFQATT and CDR2 SNEGSKA (reference sequence). The CDR3 extends over 12 amino acids. The CDR3 DNA follows: TGCAGTGCGCTGACAGTACACAATGAGCAGTTCTTC. It encodes CSALTVHNEQFF.

The chain is built from TRBV7-2 and TRBJ2-4, with 8 positions matching TRBD1. The length of the CDR3 is 14 residues. V shed 2 bases, J shed 7 bases, and the junction held 4 bases outside the gene matches. CDR1 is SGHTA and CDR2 is FQGNSA in the germline V gene. CDR3 sequence reads: CASSLRTGRNIQYF. The CDR3 region has the DNA TGTGCCAGCAGCTTACGGACAGGGCGGAACATTCAGTACTTC.

This clonotype showed up just a few times. This chain connects TRBV14 to TRBJ2-3; TRBD1 aligns across 7 bases. This CDR3 has 17 residues. The ends lost 0 bases at V and 4 bases at J; junction bases unmatched: 10. Germline-derived CDR1 and CDR2 are SGHDN and FVKESK. The CDR3 DNA sequence: TGTGCCAGCAGCCAAGAGAAGGGGGCAGGATCCCCAGATACGCAGTATTTT. It encodes CASSQEKGAGSPDTQYF.

The chain carries TRBV24-1 and TRBJ2-1; D may be TRBD1 or TRBD2 (5 bases each). The CDR3 loop spans 14 amino acids. Per germline, CDR1 KGHDR and CDR2 SFDVKD. The ends were cut back, 6 bases at V and 2 bases at J, with 10 bases in the middle. This chain's CDR3 is CATSSRGAYNEQFF. Written as DNA, the CDR3 is TGTGCCACCAGTAGCAGAGGGGCCTACAATGAGCAGTTCTTC.

This clonotype was seen a single time. A junction boundary mismatches the germline segment, possibly from a read error. The chain combines TRBV13 with TRBJ1-1; no firm D call. CDR1 PRHDT and CDR2 FYEKMQ come from the germline V gene (reference sequence). This CDR3 spans 13 amino acids. Here the CDR3 reads CAGSLGGEPEAFF. The CDR3 DNA sequence: TGTGCCGGCAGCTTAGGCGGAGAGCCCGAAGCTTTCTTT.

This clonotype has only a few counts. The V call is TRBV14, the J call TRBJ2-7, with D perhaps matching TRBD1 (5 bases). V dropped 3 bases and J dropped 0 bases, with 12 bases sitting between them. CDR3 size: 15 residues. The germline gives CDR1 SGHDN, CDR2 FVKESK. The CDR3 here is CASSQGLTVSYEQYF. The DNA of the CDR3 is TGTGCCAGCAGCCAGGGGCTGACAGTCTCCTACGAGCAGTACTTC. The whole variable domain, remainder taken from reference TRBV14 and TRBJ2-7, is EAGVTQFPSHSVIEKGQTVTLRCDPISGHDNLYWYRRVMGKEIKFLLHFVKESKQDESGMPNNRFLAERTGGTYSTLKVQPAELEDSGVYFCASSQGLTVSYEQYFGPGTRLTVT.

This clonotype was counted between two and nine times. V usage is TRBV11-2 and J usage is TRBJ2-3; maybe TRBD2 (5 bases). Germline CDR1 is SGHAT and CDR2 is FQNNGV. The CDR3 is 16 residues long. Trimming pared 5 bases from V and 6 bases from J, leaving 21 bases between. The CDR3 DNA sequence: TGTGCCAGCAGCCCTGAAGGTGACCCGAGGAGGGATACGCAGTATTTT. Protein: CASSPEGDPRRDTQYF.

V usage is TRBV10-3 and J usage is TRBJ1-2, with TRBD1 as a possible D gene (6 bases). Germline CDR1 is ENHRY and CDR2 is SYGVKD. This CDR3 region has 15 residues. Trimming took off 9 bases at V and 5 bases at J, with 22 bases between the two ends. CDR3 sequence: CAIGEVGGLLYGYTF. CDR3 nucleotides: TGTGCCATTGGAGAGGTCGGGGGGCTTTTGTATGGCTACACCTTC.

At least ten counts were recorded for this clonotype. The chain recombines TRBV7-3 with TRBJ2-5; no clear D. Germline V lookup: CDR1 SGHTA, CDR2 FQGTGA. V was cut by 5 bases and J by 1 base, with 8 bases left in between. This CDR3 region has 13 residues. CDR3 in amino acids: CASSPSVQETQYF. The CDR3 bases are TGTGCCAGCAGCCCGAGCGTCCAAGAGACCCAGTACTTC.

This clonotype occurred a few times. The genes are TRBV5-1 and TRBJ1-2; D remains ambiguous. Trimming removed 4 bases at V and 4 bases at J, with 11 bases between. CDR1 is SGHRS and CDR2 is YFSETQ in the germline V gene. The CDR3 has 13 residues. This CDR3 is CASSADLVYGYTF. CDR3 coding DNA: TGCGCCAGCAGCGCCGATCTGGTCTATGGCTACACCTTC.

The CDR3 DNA sequence: TGTGCCAGCAGTCATCCGGGACACCTTAAACTGTTTTTT. This gives the protein CASSHPGHLKLFF. The chain couples TRBV6-5 to TRBJ1-4; D is possibly TRBD1 (6 bases). V was pared by 5 bases and J by 11 bases, with 15 bases between. The CDR3 has 13 residues. The germline CDR1 and CDR2 sequences are MNHEY and SVGAGI.

This clonotype was recorded many times. The rearrangement links TRBV2 to TRBJ2-7, with 7 bases lining up with TRBD1. V was clipped by 6 bases and J by 3 bases; unmatched bases: 2. CDR1 and CDR2 (germline): SNHLY, FYNNEI. The CDR3 extends over 12 amino acids. CDR3 DNA sequence: TGTGCCAGCAGAGGGGACAGCTACGAGCAGTACTTC. The encoded protein is CASRGDSYEQYF.